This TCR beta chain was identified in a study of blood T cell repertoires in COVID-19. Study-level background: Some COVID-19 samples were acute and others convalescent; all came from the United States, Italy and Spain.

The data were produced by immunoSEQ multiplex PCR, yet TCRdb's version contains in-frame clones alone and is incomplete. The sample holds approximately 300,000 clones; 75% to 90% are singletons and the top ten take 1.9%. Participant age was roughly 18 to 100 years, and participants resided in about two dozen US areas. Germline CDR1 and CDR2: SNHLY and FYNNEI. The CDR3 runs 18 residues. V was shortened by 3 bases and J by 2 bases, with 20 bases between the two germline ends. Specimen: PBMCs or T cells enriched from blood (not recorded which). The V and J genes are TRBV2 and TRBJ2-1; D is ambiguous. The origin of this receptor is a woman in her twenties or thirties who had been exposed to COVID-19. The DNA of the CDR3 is TGTGCCAGCAGTGACCCCGTTTCTGGGCGCAAGACCTACAATGAGCAGTTCTTC. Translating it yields CASSDPVSGRKTYNEQFF.